The entry below describes one TCR beta chain. Its antigen is still unknown. Researchers turned away patients with other autoimmune diseases, uncontrolled infections, pregnancy or lactation. The starting material, approximately 9.7 ml of fresh peripheral blood, provided the PBMCs. This sample was taken from a study of Graves' ophthalmopathy and Graves' hyperthyroidism. General study findings and limits: A classifier, a 13-signature model, separated ophthalmopathy from stable hyperthyroidism with approximately 88% sensitivity and approximately 81% specificity.

Beta-chain TCR CDR3 regions were amplified from RNA transcripts. Second-round multiplex PCR came after first-round RT-PCR with HTBI primers. One entry per CDR3 protein, called by TCRdb with MiXCR from the multiplex PCR reads. The sample yields 200,000 to 250,000 distinct CDR3 sequences, 20% to 25% seen once. The V end lost 11 bases, the J end lost 0 bases, and 29 bases lay between the germline ends. In germline, CDR1 is WNHNN, CDR2 SYGVQD (reference sequence). The CDR3 loop spans 18 amino acids. This sequence was found in a woman between 50 and 59 years old with Graves' ophthalmopathy. Material: peripheral blood. This rearrangement joins TRBV10-1 to TRBJ2-7; a weak D match, TRBD2 (5 bases). The CDR3 DNA sequence: TGCGCCTTCCGGGAACCCCATCACACACGGCCCACCTCCTACGAGCAGTACTTC. It encodes CAFREPHHTRPTSYEQYF.